These 23 T cell receptor beta chains were all obtained from the same sample, sequenced in a study of blood T cell repertoires in COVID-19. Assay used: immunoSEQ multiplex PCR; TCRdb lists only in-frame clones, some missing. The sample has some 270,000 clones, about 85% seen once; the top ten hold roughly 6.7%. Sequencing used PBMCs or T cells enriched from blood (not recorded which). The origin of the receptors is a woman between 45 and 60 years old who had been exposed to COVID-19.

This sequence joins TRBV24-1 and TRBJ2-3, with TRBD2 matching over 10 bases. The CDR3 covers 16 residues. Trimming cost V 1 base and J 5 bases; bases outside gene matches: 5. Germline V gives CDR1 KGHDR, CDR2 SFDVKD. CDR3 coding DNA: TGTGCCACCAGTGATTTAGCGGGGGGGCTGGGAGATACGCAGTATTTT. Protein product: CATSDLAGGLGDTQYF.

The chain has TRBV18 and TRBJ2-3, with 7 bases fitting TRBD2. J gave up 0 bases and V 8 bases, and 5 bases lay outside the gene matches. Per germline, CDR1 KGHSH and CDR2 LQKENI. This CDR3 comprises 14 residues. The CDR3 spells CASRLAASTDTQYF. CDR3 sequence (DNA): TGTGCCAGCAGACTAGCAGCTAGCACAGATACGCAGTATTTT.

Written as DNA, the CDR3 is TGTGCCAGCAGCTTATCACAGGGAGAGACCCAGTACTTC. Translated: CASSLSQGETQYF. The V and J genes are TRBV7-9 and TRBJ2-5; a possible D gene is TRBD1 (6 bases). This CDR3 is built from 13 residues. The germline V gene encodes CDR1 SEHNR and CDR2 FQNEAQ (reference sequence). The V end was cut by 2 bases, the J end by 4 bases, with 8 bases between.

The rearrangement joins TRBV6-5 to TRBJ2-7, with TRBD1 matching 7 bases. Germline V gene lookup returns CDR1 MNHEY and CDR2 SVGAGI. The CDR3 loop spans 15 amino acids. The junction had 8 bases not matched to a gene; V was cut back by 4 bases and J by 2 bases. Here the CDR3 reads CASSLEGARTYEQYF. In DNA, the CDR3 is TGTGCCAGCAGTTTAGAGGGGGCGCGGACCTACGAGCAGTACTTC.

CDR3 nucleotide sequence: TGTGCCAGCAGCTCGTCGGGACAGCCTAATGAAAAACTGTTTTTT. As protein: CASSSSGQPNEKLFF. This chain uses TRBV7-2 with TRBJ1-4; the match to TRBD1 covers 7 bases. The CDR3 runs to 15 residues. Germline CDR1 and CDR2: SGHTA and FQGNSA. Unmatched junction bases numbered 5, after V lost 4 bases and J lost 3 bases.

The rearrangement uses TRBV5-6 and TRBJ2-7, with a possible D match to TRBD1 (6 bases). V dropped 0 bases and J dropped 2 bases, with 12 bases sitting between them. The germline V gene encodes CDR1 SGHDT and CDR2 YYEEEE. The CDR3 runs 15 residues. CDR3 coding DNA: TGTGCCAGCAGCTTGGCGGACACAGGGACCTACGAGCAGTACTTC. Amino acids: CASSLADTGTYEQYF.

V is TRBV15 and J is TRBJ1-6; 8 positions match TRBD1. Germline V gene lookup returns CDR1 LNHNV and CDR2 YYDKDF (reference sequence). This CDR3 spans 16 amino acids. V shed 6 bases and J 10 bases; nucleotides not matched to a gene: 14. The CDR3 reads CATRRDRGLAGSPLHF. The DNA of the CDR3 is TGTGCCACCAGGCGAGACAGGGGATTGGCAGGGTCACCCCTCCACTTT.

This clone was detected only once. The genes are TRBV15 and TRBJ1-4, with no clear D. V gave up 0 bases and J gave up 2 bases, with 7 bases separating them. Germline CDR1 and CDR2: LNHNV and YYDKDF (reference sequence). The CDR3 totals 15 residues. In nucleotides, the CDR3 is TGTGCCACCAGCAGAGATCCGGTCACTAATGAAAAACTGTTTTTT. It translates to CATSRDPVTNEKLFF. Variable domain in full (rest from reference TRBV15 and TRBJ1-4): DAMVIQNPRYQVTQFGKPVTLSCSQTLNHNVMYWYQQKSSQAPKLLFHYYDKDFNNEADTPDNFQSRRPNTSFCFLDIRSPGLGDTAMYLCATSRDPVTNEKLFFGSGTQLSVL.

This chain connects TRBV14 to TRBJ2-5, with 8 bases lining up with TRBD2. V was pared by 5 bases and J by 0 bases, with 5 bases of the junction left unmatched. The CDR3 spans 15 residues. The germline V gene encodes CDR1 SGHDN and CDR2 FVKESK. The CDR3 bases are TGTGCCAGCAGCTCGCGGGGGGCGTACCAAGAGACCCAGTACTTC. Amino acid sequence: CASSSRGAYQETQYF. Based on the CDR3 plus reference TRBV14 and TRBJ2-5, the full variable domain is EAGVTQFPSHSVIEKGQTVTLRCDPISGHDNLYWYRRVMGKEIKFLLHFVKESKQDESGMPNNRFLAERTGGTYSTLKVQPAELEDSGVYFCASSSRGAYQETQYFGPGTRLLVL.

This chain uses TRBV18 with TRBJ1-4, with D possibly being TRBD1 (5 bases). CDR3 length equals 15 residues. V lost 8 bases and J 4 bases, leaving 17 bases between the germline ends. CDR1 KGHSH and CDR2 LQKENI come from the germline V gene. The CDR3 DNA reads as TGTGCCAGCACCGAAAGCCCCGGGGGTAATGAAAAACTGTTTTTT. It is translated as CASTESPGGNEKLFF.

The J gene is TRBJ2-3, the V gene TRBV5-1; a possible D gene is TRBD2 (6 bases). This CDR3 has 15 residues. V lost 0 bases and J lost 6, with 14 bases in between. Germline lookup yields CDR1 SGHRS and CDR2 YFSETQ. The CDR3 loop is CASSLVPKAGDTQYF. In DNA, the CDR3 is TGCGCCAGCAGCTTGGTCCCTAAGGCGGGGGATACGCAGTATTTT.

The V gene is TRBV5-1, the J gene TRBJ2-1; 11 bases map to TRBD2. The CDR3 runs to 15 residues. Per germline, CDR1 SGHRS and CDR2 YFSETQ. With V trimmed by 3 bases and J by 5 bases, 4 bases remained unmatched. DNA for the CDR3: TGCGCCAGCAGCTCCGGGACTAGCGGTCACAATGAGCAGTTCTTC. Translated, it gives CASSSGTSGHNEQFF.

A few counts support this clone. This chain uses TRBV2 with TRBJ1-5; D not certain. In germline, CDR1 is SNHLY, CDR2 FYNNEI. Trimming took 6 bases from V and 0 from J, leaving 6 bases between them. The CDR3 contains 13 residues. The CDR3 reads CASRRDSNQPQHF. The CDR3, as DNA: TGTGCCAGCAGGAGGGATAGCAATCAGCCCCAGCATTTT.

V is TRBV6-5 and J is TRBJ1-2, with no clear D. Germline V gives CDR1 MNHEY, CDR2 SVGAGI. The CDR3 is 13 residues long. The V and J ends lost 7 bases and 0 bases respectively, with 9 bases between them. In DNA form, the CDR3 reads TGTGCCAGCATGCCCGTAGCTAACTATGGCTACACCTTC. It encodes CASMPVANYGYTF.

The rearrangement uses TRBV23-1 and TRBJ1-2; unclear D gene. TRBV23-1 is recorded as an ORF, its role being uncertain. The V gene lost 2 bases and the J gene lost 0 bases, with 22 bases spanning the gap. The CDR3 covers 19 residues. The CDR3 sequence is CASSQTDPEGKHSNYGYTF. Here the CDR3 DNA reads TGCGCCAGCAGTCAAACGGATCCCGAGGGTAAACATTCTAACTATGGCTACACCTTC.

The V and J genes are TRBV7-8 and TRBJ1-1; weak D call: TRBD1 (5 bases). Trimming removed 3 bases from V and 10 bases from J, with 18 bases in between. The CDR3 has 14 amino acids. Germline lookup yields CDR1 SGHVS and CDR2 FQNEAQ. CDR3 sequence reads: CASSLGDWVSGAFF. CDR3 nucleotide sequence: TGTGCCAGCAGCTTGGGGGACTGGGTTTCGGGAGCTTTCTTT.

V and J are TRBV12-3 or TRBV12-4 and TRBJ1-1; D may be TRBD1 (6 bases). The V end lost 3 bases, the J end lost 9 bases, and 11 bases lay between the germline ends. CDR3 length: 12 amino acids. CDR3 nucleotides: TGTGCCAGCAGTTTTGGACAGAGCAAAGCTTTCTTT. It translates to CASSFGQSKAFF.

This rearrangement joins TRBV5-1 to TRBJ1-2; D perhaps matches TRBD1 (6 bases). This CDR3 region has 14 residues. Per germline, CDR1 SGHRS and CDR2 YFSETQ. Trimming removed 0 bases at V and 6 bases at J, with 12 bases between. CDR3 protein: CASSLEGYRDGYTF. As DNA, the CDR3 is TGCGCCAGCAGCTTGGAGGGCTACAGGGATGGCTACACCTTC.

The chain links TRBV7-9 to TRBJ1-1; 9 positions agree with TRBD1. After removal of 2 bases from V and 3 bases from J, the junction contained 10 bases not matched to a gene. CDR3 length equals 17 residues. Germline V gene sequence: CDR1 SEHNR, CDR2 FQNEAQ (reference sequence). The chain's CDR3 is CASSLYGTGYRHTEAFF. In nucleotides, the CDR3 is TGTGCCAGCAGCTTATACGGGACAGGGTATCGTCACACTGAAGCTTTCTTT.

This clone has a single count. The V and J genes are TRBV3-1 (or the pseudogene TRBV3-2) and TRBJ2-1; D remains unclear. Germline V lookup: CDR1 LGHDT, CDR2 YNNKEL (reference sequence). V dropped 0 bases and J dropped 4 bases, with 4 bases sitting between them. The CDR3 runs to 13 residues. The CDR3 DNA is TGTGCCAGCAGCCAAGATCGGTACAATGAGCAGTTCTTC. This gives the protein CASSQDRYNEQFF.

This clone has more than one count but fewer than ten. This CDR3 is also generated by other DNA sequences in the sample. This sequence joins TRBV7-9 and TRBJ1-2, with D tentatively TRBD1 (6 bases). Per germline, CDR1 SEHNR and CDR2 FQNEAQ (reference sequence). Trimming stripped 3 bases from V and 6 bases from J, with 8 bases between. The CDR3 totals 12 residues. The CDR3 DNA reads as TGTGCCAGCAGCTTCCCAGGGGATGGCTACACCTTC. Its translation is CASSFPGDGYTF.

The genes are TRBV7-2 and TRBJ2-5, with 12 bases that match TRBD2. This CDR3 is built from 17 residues. CDR1 is SGHTA, CDR2 FQGNSA, per germline. V lost 1 base to trimming and J lost 6 bases; unmatched junction nucleotides: 9. The chain's CDR3 is CASSLGLAGGPRKTQYF. CDR3 coding DNA: TGTGCCAGCAGCTTAGGGCTAGCGGGGGGGCCTCGGAAGACCCAGTACTTC.

The V and J genes are TRBV27 and TRBJ1-6; TRBD1 is a possible D gene (5 bases). Looked up from germline, CDR1 is MNHEY and CDR2 is SMNVEV (reference sequence). Trimming pared 3 bases from V and 8 bases from J, leaving 17 bases between. The CDR3 length is 16 residues. CDR3 DNA sequence: TGTGCCAGCAGTTTTCGGGGGAGTATGGGGTATTCACCCCTCCACTTT. Translation gives CASSFRGSMGYSPLHF.